This T cell receptor (beta chain) was recorded in a study of vaccination and CD4 T cells after COVID-19. The germline gives CDR1 SNHLY, CDR2 FYNNEI. V was trimmed by 2 bases and J by 1 base, leaving 13 bases between them. The CDR3 has 16 residues. The Oncomine TCR Beta short-read assay sequenced DNA from cultured CD4+ T cells. TCRdb ran MiXCR on the PCR reads and lists one entry per CDR3 protein. The sample lists 11,000 or so distinct CDR3 sequences, roughly 72% seen once, with about a tenth in the top ten. Sample treatment: approximately 10-day PBMC culture with coronavirus spike peptide pools or control peptides (ViraFEST assay). Before Alpha, Beta and Delta appeared in the US, convalescents tested positive (March–December 2020). Note on this clonotype: The antigen is unknown.

The specimen was CD4+ T cells from blood, cultured in vitro. The chain uses TRBV2 and TRBJ2-3, with a weak D call TRBD2 (6 bases). This TCR derives from a human donor who had recovered from COVID-19. The CDR3: CASSEFGGYGTDTQYF. The CDR3 DNA reads as TGTGCCAGCAGTGAATTTGGGGGGTACGGCACAGATACGCAGTATTTT.